The 2 T cell receptor beta chains reported below all come from one sample, sequenced in a study of a mutant IDH1 vaccine in newly diagnosed glioma (dated by TCRdb to the early 2020s). Per the publication, the time point label means: week 11, during vaccination. A 20-mer mutant IDH1 peptide at 300 micrograms in Montanide made up each vaccine dose, which was injected subcutaneously together with topical imiquimod. Antigens for these TCRs are unknown. Library construction relied on the immunoSEQ multiplex PCR assay. The table comes from immuneACCESS by way of TCRdb, which keeps in-frame sequences with V and J called. Part of the clones is missing from these tables; in studies checked, under half for an unresolved V gene and the rest for unknown reasons. Here the sample has under 55,000 clones; 91% occur a single time. Of the sample, around 2.2% falls within the top ten clones. This specimen was PBMCs, taken from a glioma patient whose treatment included an IDH1 peptide vaccine. These receptors were obtained from a man in his fifties with glioma.

The chain carries TRBV5-1 and TRBJ2-7; D uncertain. The CDR3 totals 15 residues. The germline CDR1 and CDR2 sequences are SGHRS and YFSETQ. Trimming cost V 2 bases and J 7 bases, with 19 bases left between them. The CDR3 nucleotides are TGCGCCAGCAGCTTTGGAACAGCCCCCAAAGAAGAGCAGTACTTC. It specifies CASSFGTAPKEEQYF. Using reference TRBV5-1 and TRBJ2-7 for the parts outside the CDR3, the full variable domain is KAGVTQTPRYLIKTRGQQVTLSCSPISGHRSVSWYQQTPGQGLQFLFEYFSETQRNKGNFPGRFSGRQFSNSRSEMNVSTLELGDSALYLCASSFGTAPKEEQYFGPGTRLTVT.

The chain has TRBV7-8 and TRBJ1-2; possibly TRBD1 for D (5 bases). The CDR3 consists of 13 residues. Deletions cut 4 bases from V and 10 bases from J, with 16 bases between. CDR1 SGHVS and CDR2 FQNEAQ come from the germline V gene. DNA for the CDR3: TGTGCCAGCAGCTCTCCGGGGACGGTCGTCTACACCTTC. Amino acids: CASSSPGTVVYTF. The full variable domain, completed using reference TRBV7-8 and TRBJ1-2, is GAGVSQSPRYKVAKRGQDVALRCDPISGHVSLFWYQQALGQGPEFLTYFQNEAQLDKSGLPSDRFFAERPEGSVSTLKIQRTQQEDSAVYLCASSSPGTVVYTFGSGTRLTVV.